Listed here are 18 T cell receptor beta chains from one sample, sequenced in a study of post-analysis software for immune sequencing data. What these receptors recognize is not known. Study observations and caveats: Controls had lower frequencies than patients of about five TRBV segments, which included TRBV5-6, TRBV5-1 and TRBV20-1.

Prepared TCR beta cDNA libraries contained unique molecular identifiers. From the PCR reads, TCRdb called clonotypes with MiXCR, one entry per CDR3 protein. The sample lists roughly 800,000 distinct CDR3 sequences, 25% to 30% occurring once. The sequencing sample was made of blood. These receptors originate from a girl aged 5-17 years with multiple sclerosis.

The sample holds a few counts of this clonotype. The V gene is TRBV5-1, the J gene TRBJ1-6; a weak D match, TRBD1 (6 bases). Germline CDR1 and CDR2: SGHRS and YFSETQ. The CDR3 covers 17 residues. V was trimmed by 1 base and J by 0 bases, leaving 11 bases between them. The CDR3, as DNA: TGCGCCAGCAGCTTGAGAGGGGGGAGCTCCTATAATTCACCCCTCCACTTT. It translates to CASSLRGGSSYNSPLHF.

V gene TRBV3-1 combines with J gene TRBJ2-1, with a possible D match to TRBD2 (5 bases). There are 16 residues in the CDR3. V gave up 3 bases and J gave up 8 bases, with 20 bases separating them. CDR1 is LGHDT, CDR2 YNNKEL, per germline (reference sequence). The CDR3: CASSHVRFGVVDEQFF. CDR3 in DNA: TGTGCCAGCAGCCACGTGCGTTTCGGGGTAGTCGATGAGCAGTTCTTC.

The chain recombines TRBV29-1 with TRBJ2-2; 8 bases map to TRBD1. This CDR3 comprises 14 residues. Looked up from germline, CDR1 is SQVTM and CDR2 is ANQGSEA. The junction had 7 bases not matched to a gene; V was cut back by 3 bases and J by 7 bases. The CDR3 here is CSVEVAGGGGELFF. The CDR3 DNA reads as TGCAGCGTTGAGGTGGCAGGGGGCGGCGGGGAGCTGTTTTTT.

This clonotype has just a few counts. In nucleotides, the CDR3 is TGTGCCGTTACGGTGAACACTGAAGCTTTCTTT. As protein: CAVTVNTEAFF. The V gene is TRBV6-6, the J gene TRBJ1-1; no definite D call. The CDR3 is 11 amino acids. Germline V gene sequence: CDR1 MNHNY, CDR2 SVGAGI (reference sequence). The V and J ends lost 11 bases and 0 bases respectively, with 7 bases between them.

The chain couples TRBV12-3 or TRBV12-4 to TRBJ1-1, with TRBD1 as a possible D gene (6 bases). This CDR3 is built from 13 residues. V was trimmed by 7 bases and J by 4 bases, leaving 13 bases between them. The CDR3 DNA sequence: TGTGCCAGCATCCTTGGAGGGGGCACTGAAGCTTTCTTT. This translates into CASILGGGTEAFF.

A single count supports this clonotype. This chain links TRBV28 with TRBJ2-1; tentative D call: TRBD1 (6 bases). From germline, CDR1 is MDHEN and CDR2 SYDVKM. The CDR3 consists of 14 residues. Trimming left V 6 bases short and J 4 bases short, with 13 bases between. The CDR3 spells CASRNRTAYNEQFF. The CDR3 DNA is TGTGCCAGCAGGAACAGGACAGCATACAATGAGCAGTTCTTC.

This clonotype is a singleton in its sample. V gene TRBV29-1 combines with J gene TRBJ1-2; D might be TRBD1 (5 bases). The CDR3 is 14 residues long. The V gene's germline CDR1 is SQVTM and CDR2 ANQGSEA. With 4 bases removed from V and 1 base from J, the gap between germline ends came to 13 bases. The CDR3 bases are TGCAGCGTTGGAGTGGCAGGGTTTAACTATGGCTACACCTTC. Residues: CSVGVAGFNYGYTF.

This rearrangement joins TRBV5-6 to TRBJ2-6, with 8 bases fitting TRBD1. In germline, CDR1 is SGHDT, CDR2 YYEEEE. The J segment lost 3 bases and the V segment lost 0 bases, leaving 5 bases of the junction unmatched. The CDR3 has 17 amino acids. The CDR3 sequence is CASSLEQGARGANVLTF. As DNA, the CDR3 is TGTGCCAGCAGCTTGGAGCAGGGGGCGCGTGGGGCCAACGTCCTGACTTTC.

This clonotype came up a few times. This chain joins TRBV5-1 and TRBJ2-4; D might be TRBD2 (5 bases). Trimming left V 2 bases short and J 15 bases short, with 18 bases between. The CDR3 sequence is 13 residues long. From germline, CDR1 is SGHRS and CDR2 YFSETQ. In DNA form, the CDR3 reads TGCGCCAGCAGCTTAGCGCGACTAACGCGATTGTACTTC. Translated, it gives CASSLARLTRLYF.

The chain carries TRBV6-2 or TRBV6-3 and TRBJ2-1; 8 nucleotides agree with TRBD2. The V gene's germline CDR1 is MNHEY and CDR2 SVGEGT. The CDR3 is 16 residues long. The ends lost 0 bases at V and 7 bases at J; junction bases unmatched: 8. CDR3 DNA: TGTGCCAGCAGTTACTCGTTTCCGGGAGGGCCTAATGAGCAGTTCTTC. This translates into CASSYSFPGGPNEQFF.

J is TRBJ2-1 and V is TRBV6-5; 13 bases map to TRBD2. With 6 bases clipped from V and 5 bases from J, the junction kept 1 base outside the gene matches. Germline V gene sequence: CDR1 MNHEY, CDR2 SVGAGI. The CDR3 loop spans 14 amino acids. The CDR3 here is CASRLAGGNNEQFF. The CDR3 nucleotides are TGTGCCAGCAGACTAGCGGGGGGGAACAATGAGCAGTTCTTC.

The V call is TRBV6-5, the J call TRBJ1-4; D is uncertain. Germline-derived CDR1 and CDR2 are MNHEY and SVGAGI. There are 13 residues in the CDR3. Trimming cost V 5 bases and J 4 bases, with 8 bases left between them. As DNA, the CDR3 is TGTGCCAGCAGTAGAGGAGTTAATGAAAAACTGTTTTTT. Protein: CASSRGVNEKLFF.

In the case of this clonotype: A much larger clone differs by one base, so this may be a read error. J is TRBJ1-2 and V is TRBV6-5; tentative D call: TRBD1 (6 bases). The CDR3 has 12 amino acids. Trimming shortened V by 6 bases and J by 6 bases, and 11 bases separated the two germline ends. From germline, CDR1 is MNHEY and CDR2 SVGAGI. CDR3 region: CASSRAGDGYTF. The CDR3 nucleotides read TGTGCCAGCAGCCGGGCAGGGGATGGCTACACCTTC.

This clonotype has only a few counts. The CDR3 coding sequence is TGTGCCAGCAGCTTAGTAGCGGGAAATCAAGAGACCCAGTACTTC. Protein product: CASSLVAGNQETQYF. This chain connects TRBV7-2 to TRBJ2-5; 8 bases are shared with TRBD2. Germline V gene sequence: CDR1 SGHTA, CDR2 FQGNSA. The CDR3 totals 15 residues. The V and J ends lost 1 base and 2 bases, in that order; junction bases with no gene match: 3.

In its sample, this clonotype was seen a few times. The chain recombines TRBV7-9 with TRBJ2-5, with 9 bases lining up with TRBD2. V gave up 4 bases and J gave up 5 bases; unmatched junction bases: 11. Germline V gene data show CDR1 as SEHNR and CDR2 as FQNEAQ (reference sequence). The CDR3 has 16 residues. The CDR3 loop is CASSSLLAGLEETQYF. The CDR3 nucleotides are TGTGCCAGCAGCTCCCTGCTAGCGGGACTCGAGGAGACCCAGTACTTC.

There are a few counts of this clonotype. This chain uses TRBV29-1 with TRBJ2-1; D is unclear. The CDR3 sequence is 11 residues long. Germline lookup yields CDR1 SQVTM and CDR2 ANQGSEA. The V end lost 7 bases, the J end lost 2 bases, and 6 bases lay between the germline ends. The CDR3 loop is CSDNTYNEQFF. DNA of the CDR3: TGCAGCGACAACACCTACAATGAGCAGTTCTTC.

As regards this clonotype: The junction shows a germline mismatch at one end, possibly a read error. The chain is built from TRBV6-5 and TRBJ1-4; D gene unclear. The CDR3 length is 13 residues. Germline V gives CDR1 MNHEY, CDR2 SVGAGI. Here the CDR3 reads CASSYSTSEKLCF. The CDR3 nucleotides are TGTGCCAGCAGTTACTCGACTAGTGAAAAACTGTGTTTT.

The V gene is TRBV7-4, the J gene TRBJ2-5, with 10 bases lining up with TRBD2. This CDR3 spans 21 amino acids. V shed 0 bases and J 0 bases; nucleotides not matched to a gene: 16. Germline-derived CDR1 and CDR2 are SGHVT and SQSDAQ. The DNA for the CDR3 is TGTGCCAGCAGCTTAGCGGCGGAACTAGCGGGACAATCATCGTACCAAGAGACCCAGTACTTC. Translating it yields CASSLAAELAGQSSYQETQYF.